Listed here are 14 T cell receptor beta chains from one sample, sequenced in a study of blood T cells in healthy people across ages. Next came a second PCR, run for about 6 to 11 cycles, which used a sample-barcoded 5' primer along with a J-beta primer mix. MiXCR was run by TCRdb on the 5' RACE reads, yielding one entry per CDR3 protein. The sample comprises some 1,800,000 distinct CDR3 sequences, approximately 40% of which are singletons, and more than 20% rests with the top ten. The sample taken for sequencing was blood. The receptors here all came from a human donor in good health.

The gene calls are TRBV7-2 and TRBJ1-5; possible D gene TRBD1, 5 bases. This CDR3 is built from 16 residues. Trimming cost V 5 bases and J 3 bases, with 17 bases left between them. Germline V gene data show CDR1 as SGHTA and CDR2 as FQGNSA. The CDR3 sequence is CASSARTGVANQPQHF. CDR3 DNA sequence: TGTGCCAGCAGCGCGAGAACGGGGGTCGCCAATCAGCCCCAGCATTTT.

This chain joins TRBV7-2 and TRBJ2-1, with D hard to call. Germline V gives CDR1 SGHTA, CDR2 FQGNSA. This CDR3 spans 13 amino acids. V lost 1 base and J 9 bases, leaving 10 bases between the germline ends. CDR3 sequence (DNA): TGTGCCAGCAGCTTAGGACCCTTCATTGAGCAGTTCTTC. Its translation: CASSLGPFIEQFF.

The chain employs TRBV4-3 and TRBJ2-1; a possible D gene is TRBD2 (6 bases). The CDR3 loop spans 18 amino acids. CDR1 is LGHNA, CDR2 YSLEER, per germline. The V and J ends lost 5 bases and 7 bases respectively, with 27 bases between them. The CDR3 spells CASSSSPPPAEAGNEQFF. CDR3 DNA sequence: TGCGCCAGCAGCAGCAGCCCCCCGCCGGCGGAGGCGGGGAATGAGCAGTTCTTC.

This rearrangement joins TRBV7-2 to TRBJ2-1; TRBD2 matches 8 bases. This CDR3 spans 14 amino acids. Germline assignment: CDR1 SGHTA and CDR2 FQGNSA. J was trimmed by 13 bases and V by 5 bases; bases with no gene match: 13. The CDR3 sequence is CASSPGGALKEQFF. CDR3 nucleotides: TGTGCCAGCAGCCCCGGGGGGGCGTTGAAAGAACAGTTCTTC.

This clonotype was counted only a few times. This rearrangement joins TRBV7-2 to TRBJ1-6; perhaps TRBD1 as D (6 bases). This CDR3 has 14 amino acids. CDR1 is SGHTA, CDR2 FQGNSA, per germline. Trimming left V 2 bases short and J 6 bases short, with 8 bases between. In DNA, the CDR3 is TGTGCCAGCAGCTTACGGGGGGCTAATTCACCCCTCCACTTT. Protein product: CASSLRGANSPLHF. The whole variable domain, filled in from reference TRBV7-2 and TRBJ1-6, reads GAGVSQSPSNKVTEKGKDVELRCDPISGHTALYWYRQSLGQGLEFLIYFQGNSAPDKSGLPSDRFSAERTGGSVSTLTIQRTQQEDSAVYLCASSLRGANSPLHFGNGTRLTVT.

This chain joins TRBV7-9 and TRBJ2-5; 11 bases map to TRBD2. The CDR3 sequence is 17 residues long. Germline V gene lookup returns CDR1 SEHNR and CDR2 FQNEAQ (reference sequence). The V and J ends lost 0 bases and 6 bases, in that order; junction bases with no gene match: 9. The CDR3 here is CASSLALAGGSSKTQYF. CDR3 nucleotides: TGTGCCAGCAGCTTAGCGCTAGCGGGGGGATCCTCGAAGACCCAGTACTTC.

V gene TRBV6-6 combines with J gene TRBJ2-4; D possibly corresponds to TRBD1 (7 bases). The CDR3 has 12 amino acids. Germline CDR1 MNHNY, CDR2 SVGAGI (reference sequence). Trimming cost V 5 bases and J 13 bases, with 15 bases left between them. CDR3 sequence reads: CASSGGTVGQYF. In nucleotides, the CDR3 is TGTGCCAGCAGTGGCGGGACAGTCGGACAGTACTTC.

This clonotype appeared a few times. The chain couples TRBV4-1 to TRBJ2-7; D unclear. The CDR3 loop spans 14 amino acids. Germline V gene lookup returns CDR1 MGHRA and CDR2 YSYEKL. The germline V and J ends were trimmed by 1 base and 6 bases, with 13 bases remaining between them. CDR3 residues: CASSQVALLFEQYF. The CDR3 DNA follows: TGCGCCAGCAGCCAAGTAGCCCTTCTCTTCGAGCAGTACTTC.

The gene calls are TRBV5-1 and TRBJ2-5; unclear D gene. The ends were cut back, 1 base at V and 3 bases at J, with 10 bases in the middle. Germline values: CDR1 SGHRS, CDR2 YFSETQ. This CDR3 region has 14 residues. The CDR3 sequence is CASSLLGSEETQYF. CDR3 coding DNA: TGCGCCAGCAGCTTGCTGGGGTCAGAAGAGACCCAGTACTTC.

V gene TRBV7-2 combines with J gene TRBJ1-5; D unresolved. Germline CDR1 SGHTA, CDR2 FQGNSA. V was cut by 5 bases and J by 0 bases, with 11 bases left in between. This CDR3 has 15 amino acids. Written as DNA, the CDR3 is TGTGCCAGCAGCGTGCAAGGAAATAGCAATCAGCCCCAGCATTTT. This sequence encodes CASSVQGNSNQPQHF.

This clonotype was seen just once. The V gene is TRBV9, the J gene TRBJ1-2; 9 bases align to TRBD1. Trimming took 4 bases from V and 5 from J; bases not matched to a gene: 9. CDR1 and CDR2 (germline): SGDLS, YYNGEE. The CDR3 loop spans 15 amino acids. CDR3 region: CASSLLGTGNYGYTF. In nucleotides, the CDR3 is TGTGCCAGCAGCCTACTGGGGACAGGGAATTATGGCTACACCTTC.

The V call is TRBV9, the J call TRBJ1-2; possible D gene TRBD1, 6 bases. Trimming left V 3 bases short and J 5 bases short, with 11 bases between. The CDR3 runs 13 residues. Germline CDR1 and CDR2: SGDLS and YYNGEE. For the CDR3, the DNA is TGTGCCAGCAGCGCCGGGACAAGATATGGCTACACCTTC. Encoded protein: CASSAGTRYGYTF.

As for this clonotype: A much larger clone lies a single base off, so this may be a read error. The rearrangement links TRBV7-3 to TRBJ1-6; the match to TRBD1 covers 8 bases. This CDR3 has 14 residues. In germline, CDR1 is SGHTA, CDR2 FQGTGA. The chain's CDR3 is CASSQTGVDSLLHF. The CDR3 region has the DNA TGTGCCAGCAGCCAGACAGGGGTTGATTCACTCCTCCACTTT.

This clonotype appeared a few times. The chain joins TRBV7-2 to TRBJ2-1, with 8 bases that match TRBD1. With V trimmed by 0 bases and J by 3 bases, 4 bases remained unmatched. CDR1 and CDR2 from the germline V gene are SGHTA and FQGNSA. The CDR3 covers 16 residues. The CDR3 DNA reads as TGTGCCAGCAGCTTAGCGGGACAGGCCTACTACAATGAGCAGTTCTTC. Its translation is CASSLAGQAYYNEQFF. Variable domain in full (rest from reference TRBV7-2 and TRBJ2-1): GAGVSQSPSNKVTEKGKDVELRCDPISGHTALYWYRQSLGQGLEFLIYFQGNSAPDKSGLPSDRFSAERTGGSVSTLTIQRTQQEDSAVYLCASSLAGQAYYNEQFFGPGTRLTVL.